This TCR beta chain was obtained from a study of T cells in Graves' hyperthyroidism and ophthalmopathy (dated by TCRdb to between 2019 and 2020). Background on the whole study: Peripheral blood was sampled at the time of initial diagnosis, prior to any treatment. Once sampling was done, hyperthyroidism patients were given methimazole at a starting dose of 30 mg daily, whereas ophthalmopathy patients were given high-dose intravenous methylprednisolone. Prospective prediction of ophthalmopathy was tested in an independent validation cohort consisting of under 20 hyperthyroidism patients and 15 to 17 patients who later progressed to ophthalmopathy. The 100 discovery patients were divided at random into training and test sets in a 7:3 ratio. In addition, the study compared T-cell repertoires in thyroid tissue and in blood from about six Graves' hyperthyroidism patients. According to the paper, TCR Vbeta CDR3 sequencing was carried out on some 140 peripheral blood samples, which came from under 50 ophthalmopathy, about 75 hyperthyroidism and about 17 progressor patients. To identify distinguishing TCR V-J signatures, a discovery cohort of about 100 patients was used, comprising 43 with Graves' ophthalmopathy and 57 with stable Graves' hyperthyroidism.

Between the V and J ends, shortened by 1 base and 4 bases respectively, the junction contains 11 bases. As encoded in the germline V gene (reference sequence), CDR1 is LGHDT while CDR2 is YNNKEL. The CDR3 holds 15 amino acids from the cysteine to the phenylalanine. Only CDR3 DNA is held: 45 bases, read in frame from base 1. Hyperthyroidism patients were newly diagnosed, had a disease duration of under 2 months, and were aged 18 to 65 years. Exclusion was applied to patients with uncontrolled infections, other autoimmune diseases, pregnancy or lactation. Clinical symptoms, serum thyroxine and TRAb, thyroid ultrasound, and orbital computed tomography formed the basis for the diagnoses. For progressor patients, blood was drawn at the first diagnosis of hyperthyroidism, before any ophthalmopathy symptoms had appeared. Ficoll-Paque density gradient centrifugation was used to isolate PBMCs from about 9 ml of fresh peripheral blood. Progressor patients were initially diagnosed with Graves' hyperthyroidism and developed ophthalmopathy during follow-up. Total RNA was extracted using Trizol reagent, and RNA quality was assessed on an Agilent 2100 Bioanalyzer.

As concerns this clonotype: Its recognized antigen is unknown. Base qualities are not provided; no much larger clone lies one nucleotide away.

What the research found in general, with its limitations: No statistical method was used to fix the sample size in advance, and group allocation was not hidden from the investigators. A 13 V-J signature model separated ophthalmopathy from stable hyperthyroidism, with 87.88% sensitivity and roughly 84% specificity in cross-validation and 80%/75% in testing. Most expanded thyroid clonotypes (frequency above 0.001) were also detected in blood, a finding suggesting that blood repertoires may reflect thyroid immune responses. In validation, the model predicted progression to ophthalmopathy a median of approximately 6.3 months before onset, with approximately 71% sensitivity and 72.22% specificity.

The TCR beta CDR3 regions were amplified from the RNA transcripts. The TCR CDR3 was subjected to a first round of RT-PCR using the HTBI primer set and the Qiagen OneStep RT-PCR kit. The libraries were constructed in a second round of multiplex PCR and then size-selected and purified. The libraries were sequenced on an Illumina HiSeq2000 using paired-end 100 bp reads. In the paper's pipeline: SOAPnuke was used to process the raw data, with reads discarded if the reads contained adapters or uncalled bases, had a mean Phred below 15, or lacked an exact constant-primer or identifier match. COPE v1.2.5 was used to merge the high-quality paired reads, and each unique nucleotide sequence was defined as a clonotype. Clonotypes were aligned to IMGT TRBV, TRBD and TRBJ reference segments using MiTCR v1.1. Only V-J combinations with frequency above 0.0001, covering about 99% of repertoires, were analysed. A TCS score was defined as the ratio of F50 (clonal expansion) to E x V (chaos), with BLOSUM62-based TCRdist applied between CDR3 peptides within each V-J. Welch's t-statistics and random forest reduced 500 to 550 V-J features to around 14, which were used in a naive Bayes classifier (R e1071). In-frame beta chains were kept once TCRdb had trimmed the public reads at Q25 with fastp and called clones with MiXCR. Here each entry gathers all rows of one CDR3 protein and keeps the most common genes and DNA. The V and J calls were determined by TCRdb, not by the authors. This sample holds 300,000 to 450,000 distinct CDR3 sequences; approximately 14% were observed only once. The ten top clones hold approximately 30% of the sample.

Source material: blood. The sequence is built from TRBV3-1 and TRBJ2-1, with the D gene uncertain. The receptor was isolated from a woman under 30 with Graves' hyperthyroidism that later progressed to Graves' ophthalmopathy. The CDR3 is CASSQGRATYNEQFF. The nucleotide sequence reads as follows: TGTGCCAGCAGCCAAGGACGTGCGACTTACAATGAGCAGTTCTTC.